This T cell receptor (beta chain) is from a study of T cell repertoires in ileal Crohn's disease. For the study at large: Operated complications were stricturing disease (roughly 61%) and penetrating disease (about 39%).

Looked up from germline, CDR1 is LGHNA and CDR2 is YNFKEQ. Deletions cut 4 bases from V and 1 base from J, with 22 bases between. The CDR3 contains 18 residues. Broader study findings: Clonality above 26.8% at surgery always came with endoscopic recurrence.

This clone was seen only once. Its antigen is not identified. Method: immunoSEQ multiplex PCR; TCRdb's copy keeps in-frame clones and lacks some. The repertoire holds some 16,000 clones, with around three quarters as singletons. Eligibility required adulthood, ileal or ileocolonic Crohn's disease and indicated ileocolonic resection. This clonotype originated in an adult with Crohn's disease. This rearrangement joins TRBV4-2 to TRBJ1-2; the D gene is possibly TRBD1 (6 bases). Sequences were obtained from ileal tissue. The CDR3 DNA sequence: TGTGCCAGCAGCCTCGAACCCATACAGGGAGACGGTAACTATGGCTACACCTTC. Encoded protein: CASSLEPIQGDGNYGYTF.